Listed below are T cell receptor beta chains from one sample, sequenced in a study of response to subunit inactivated influenza vaccine. MiXCR was run by TCRdb on the RT-PCR reads, yielding one entry per CDR3 protein. The sample carries about 500,000 distinct CDR3 sequences, 15% to 20% recorded once. This sample comprised CD4+ T cells sorted from PBMCs, obtained around 2 years after vaccination. All receptors derive from a man in his fifties or sixties who received an inactivated influenza vaccine. The CDR3 runs from the conserved cysteine through the conserved F or W. D genes are given only for firm matches. Part of the rows lack a size; the others show once, few, many or a class for expanded clones.

TRBJ2-5	many	TRBD1	TRBV20-1	TGCAGTGCTCCAGGGGGTCGGGAGACCCAGTACTTC	CSAPGGRETQYF
TRBJ1-2	-	-	TRBV7-9	TGTGCCAGCAGCTCAAGTATCGGGGGGCGAGTTACGGGCTACACCTTC	CASSSSIGGRVTGYTF
TRBJ1-1	-	TRBD1	TRBV6-1	TGTGCCAGCAGTCGAGGGGGCGCCGGTGAAGCTTTCTTT	CASSRGGAGEAFF
TRBJ2-7	-	-	TRBV6-1	TGTGCCAGCAGCAACGGAGGTGGTTACTACGAGCAGTACTTC	CASSNGGGYYEQYF
TRBJ2-3	-	-	TRBV18	TGTGCCAGCTCACCACCACAGGGTTCTCCAGATACGCAGTATTTT	CASSPPQGSPDTQYF
TRBJ2-7	few	TRBD1	TRBV7-9	TGTGCCAGCACCCCGTGGATGCAGGGGGCTGGTTACGAGCAGTACTTC	CASTPWMQGAGYEQYF
TRBJ2-5	-	TRBD2	TRBV5-1	TGCGCCAGCAGCTTGACGGGGACTAAGGTAGAGACCCAGTACTTC	CASSLTGTKVETQYF
TRBJ2-6	-	-	TRBV29-1	TGCAGCGTAGCAAACAGGTCTGGGGCCAACGTCCTGACTTTC	CSVANRSGANVLTF
TRBJ2-6	few	-	TRBV18	TGTGCCAGCTCACCACGGTCCGGTGCTGGGGCCAACGTCCTGACTTTC	CASSPRSGAGANVLTF
TRBJ2-1	-	TRBD1	TRBV30	TGTGCCTGGAGTGTACTCGGGACAGGCAATGAGCAGTTCTTC	CAWSVLGTGNEQFF
TRBJ2-1	few	TRBD2	TRBV20-1	TGCAGTGCGGCCGGGGCTAGCGGGTCGAATGAGCAGTTCTTC	CSAAGASGSNEQFF
TRBJ2-1	-	TRBD2	TRBV3-1	TGTGCCAGCAGCCAAGATACGGGAGGGCCGCGTTTCTTC	CASSQDTGGPRFF